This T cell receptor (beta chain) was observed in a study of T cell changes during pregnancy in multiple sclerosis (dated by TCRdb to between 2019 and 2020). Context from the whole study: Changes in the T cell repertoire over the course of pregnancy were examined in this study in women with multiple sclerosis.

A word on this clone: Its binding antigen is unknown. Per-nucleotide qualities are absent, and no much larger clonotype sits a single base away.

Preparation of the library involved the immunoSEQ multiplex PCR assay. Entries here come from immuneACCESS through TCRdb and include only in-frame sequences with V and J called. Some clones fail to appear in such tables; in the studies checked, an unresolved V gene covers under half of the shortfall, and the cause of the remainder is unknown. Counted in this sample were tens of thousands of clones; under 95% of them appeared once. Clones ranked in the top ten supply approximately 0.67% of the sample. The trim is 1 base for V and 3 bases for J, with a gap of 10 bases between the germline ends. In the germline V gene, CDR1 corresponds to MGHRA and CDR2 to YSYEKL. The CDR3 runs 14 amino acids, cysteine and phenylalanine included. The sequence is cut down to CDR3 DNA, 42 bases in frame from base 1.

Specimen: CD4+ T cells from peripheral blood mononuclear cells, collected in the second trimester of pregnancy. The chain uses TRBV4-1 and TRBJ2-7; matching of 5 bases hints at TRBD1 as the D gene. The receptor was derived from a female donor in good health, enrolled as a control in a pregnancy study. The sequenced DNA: TGCGCCAGCAGCCAAGCTGGGGCTTTCTACGAGCAGTACTTC. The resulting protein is CASSQAGAFYEQYF.